Given below is one T cell receptor beta chain in context. Its antigen is undetermined. In germline, CDR1 is SQVTM, CDR2 ANQGSEA. Germline trimming cut 7 bases from V and 6 bases from J; bases unmatched to any gene: 13. The CDR3 is 17 amino acids. This specimen belongs to a study of cytomegalovirus exposure and HLA in healthy donors. Study background: In terms of ancestry, the Caucasian-associated cluster contained roughly four fifths of the 350 to 450 genotyped donors.

PCR employed 60 Vbeta and 13 Jbeta primers. Clones were read by immunoSEQ multiplex PCR, and TCRdb kept only the in-frame ones, dropping some. The sample gives around 92,000 clones, roughly 76% of which show up once; 7% to 9% is in the top ten. Study results and caveats: Using the classifier, cytomegalovirus status was reportedly diagnosed with high specificity and sensitivity. What a later analysis reportedly showed was that an Asian-associated ancestry cluster had fewer N-insertions than the approximately 670-donor mean.

Material: PBMCs. This chain uses TRBV29-1 with TRBJ2-3; 16 bases map to TRBD2. The source is a human donor in good health. The CDR3 DNA follows: TGCAGCGCCCGACCGGAGGGGACTAGCGGGGGGGACGATACGCAGTATTTT. This codes for CSARPEGTSGGDDTQYF.